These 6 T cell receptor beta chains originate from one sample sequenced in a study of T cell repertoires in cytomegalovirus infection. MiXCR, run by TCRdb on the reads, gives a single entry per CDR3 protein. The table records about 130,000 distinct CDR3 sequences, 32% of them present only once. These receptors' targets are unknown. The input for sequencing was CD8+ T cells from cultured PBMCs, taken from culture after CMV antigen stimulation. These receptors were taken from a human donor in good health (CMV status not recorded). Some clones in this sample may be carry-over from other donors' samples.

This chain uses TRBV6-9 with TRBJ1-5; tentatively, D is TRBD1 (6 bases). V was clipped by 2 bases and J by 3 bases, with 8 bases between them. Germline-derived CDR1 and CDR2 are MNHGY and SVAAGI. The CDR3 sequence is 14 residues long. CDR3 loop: CASSYQGTNQPQHF. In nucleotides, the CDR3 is TGTGCCAGCAGTTATCAGGGGACCAATCAGCCCCAGCATTTT.

CDR3 sequence: CASSYLRGTNEKLFF. In DNA form, the CDR3 reads TGTGCCAGCAGTTATCTGAGGGGGACAAATGAAAAACTGTTTTTT. The chain couples TRBV6-5 to TRBJ1-4; the D gene is possibly TRBD1 (6 bases). The length of the CDR3 is 15 residues. Germline CDR1 reads MNHEY; CDR2 reads SVGAGI. Trimming cost V 3 bases and J 5 bases, with 13 bases left between them.

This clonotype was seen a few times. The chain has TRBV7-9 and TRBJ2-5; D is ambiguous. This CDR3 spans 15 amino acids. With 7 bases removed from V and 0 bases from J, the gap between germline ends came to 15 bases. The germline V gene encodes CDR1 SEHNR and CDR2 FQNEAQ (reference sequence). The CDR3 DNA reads TGTGCCAGCACCCATCCTTATAGGGACCAAGAGACCCAGTACTTC. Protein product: CASTHPYRDQETQYF. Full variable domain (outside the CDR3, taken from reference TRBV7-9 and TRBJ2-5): DTGVSQNPRHKITKRGQNVTFRCDPISEHNRLYWYRQTLGQGPEFLTYFQNEAQLEKSRLLSDRFSAERPKGSFSTLEIQRTEQGDSAMYLCASTHPYRDQETQYFGPGTRLLVL.

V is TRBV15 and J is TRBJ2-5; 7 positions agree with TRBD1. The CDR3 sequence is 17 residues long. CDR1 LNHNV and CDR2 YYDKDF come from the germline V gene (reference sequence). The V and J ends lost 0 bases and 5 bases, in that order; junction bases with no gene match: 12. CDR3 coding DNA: TGTGCCACCAGCAGAGATTGTGGGGGACAGCCGATGGAGACCCAGTACTTC. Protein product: CATSRDCGGQPMETQYF.

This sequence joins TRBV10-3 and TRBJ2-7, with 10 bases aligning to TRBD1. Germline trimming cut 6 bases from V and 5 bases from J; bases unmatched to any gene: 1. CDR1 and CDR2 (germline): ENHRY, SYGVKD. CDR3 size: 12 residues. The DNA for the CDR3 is TGTGCCATCAGGACAGGGGGCCACGAGCAGTACTTC. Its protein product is CAIRTGGHEQYF.

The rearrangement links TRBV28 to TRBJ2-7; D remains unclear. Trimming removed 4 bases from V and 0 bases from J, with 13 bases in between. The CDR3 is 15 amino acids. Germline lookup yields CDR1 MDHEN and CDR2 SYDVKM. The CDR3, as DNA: TGTGCCAGCAGTTCCTTATTCGCGGACTCCTACGAGCAGTACTTC. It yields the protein CASSSLFADSYEQYF.